This is a list of T cell receptor beta chains from one sample in a study of graft-versus-host responses after intestinal transplantation. These receptors have no known antigen. Clones were sequenced by immunoSEQ multiplex PCR, and TCRdb holds only the in-frame ones, with some missing. The data show 85,000 to 100,000 clones, approximately 90% seen once. The specimen was unstimulated CD8+ T cells sorted from spleen or lymph node cells, collected before transplant. These TCRs come from a human donor who was the organ donor for an intestinal transplant. Both conserved end residues are part of each CDR3. The order of the fields is J gene, D gene, clone size, V gene, CDR3 protein, CDR3 DNA. D genes are given only for firm matches. Rows give clone size only sometimes, using once, few, many, or a class for an expanded clone.

>TRBJ2-1|TRBD2|-|TRBV28
CASSLGLADNEQFF
TGTGCCAGCAGTTTAGGGCTAGCGGACAATGAGCAGTTCTTC
>TRBJ1-2|-|-|TRBV28
CASSLLSGGRGTYGYTF
TGTGCCAGCAGCTTACTTTCGGGGGGGAGGGGGACTTATGGCTACACCTTC
>TRBJ2-1|TRBD1|once|TRBV28
CASSLLWSGQGTYNEQFF
TGTGCCAGCAGTTTATTATGGTCGGGACAGGGCACCTACAATGAGCAGTTCTTC
>TRBJ1-2|-|-|TRBV5-1
CASSPKGNRMGNYGYTF
TGCGCCAGCAGCCCAAAAGGGAACAGGATGGGTAACTATGGCTACACCTTC
>TRBJ2-7|TRBD2|-|TRBV19
CASSIGTSGYYEQYF
TGTGCCAGTAGTATAGGGACTAGCGGTTACTACGAGCAGTACTTC
>TRBJ2-2|-|once|TRBV7-3
CASSPWWPGELFF
TGTGCCAGCAGCCCATGGTGGCCCGGGGAGCTGTTTTTT
>TRBJ2-1|TRBD2|-|TRBV5-8
CASSLGLSGDTNEQFF
TGTGCCAGCAGCTTGGGGCTTAGCGGGGACACCAATGAGCAGTTCTTC
>TRBJ1-4|-|-|TRBV7-9
CASSFSISGEKLFF
TGTGCCAGCAGCTTTTCGATTTCAGGTGAAAAACTGTTTTTT
>TRBJ2-5|TRBD2|-|TRBV7-2
CASSHLRMVSGLQETQYF
TGTGCCAGCAGCCACTTAAGGATGGTTAGCGGGCTCCAAGAGACCCAGTACTTC
>TRBJ2-7|-|-|TRBV19
CASSITGDEQYF
TGTGCCAGTAGTATTACCGGGGACGAGCAGTACTTC